This section outlines one TCR beta chain sequence together with its context. The clone's antigen remains unknown. No much larger clone exists at a distance of one base, and base qualities are not known. According to the germline V gene, CDR1 reads SGHRS and CDR2 reads YFSETQ. V is cut by 3 bases and J by 1 base, and the space between the germline ends is 14 bases. The CDR3 spans 15 residues, from the cysteine through the phenylalanine. Only CDR3 DNA is held: 45 bases, read in frame from base 1. Each collaborating institution followed its own protocols to collect whole blood in K2EDTA tubes. For TCRbeta analysis, collaborators shipped samples as frozen whole blood, isolated PBMCs, or DNA extracted from either of those sample types. The immunoSEQ Assay, a bias-controlled multiplex PCR, was used to amplify TCRbeta CDR3 regions from genomic DNA. The paper's processing steps were these. The number of nucleated cells in each sample was estimated from the amplification of reference gene primers within the assay. To quantify the absolute abundance of each unique TCRbeta CDR3 rearrangement, sequence reads were collapsed and filtered. For each sample, productive Simpson clonality was calculated by taking the square root of Simpson's diversity index across productive rearrangements. Drawn from immuneACCESS, this table holds only the in-frame rearrangements with V and J called that TCRdb kept. Clones are partly lost; checked studies trace under half to an unresolved V gene and leave the rest unexplained. From that table come the V and J calls and clone size; the DNA was used to work out D and trimming. The sample profile shows some 210,000 clones; roughly four fifths of them were found once. The top ten clones comprise approximately 12% of the sample.

The data derive from a study of blood T cell repertoires in COVID-19 (dated by TCRdb to the early 2020s). Notes on the research overall: Collaborator samples came from the United States, Italy and Spain and covered acute and convalescent phases of COVID-19. Deeply sampled blood TCRbeta repertoires from subjects exposed to, actively infected with, or recovered from COVID-19 were included in the dataset. The samples were drawn from two sources: the first 160 participants of the ongoing ImmuneRACE study, and 1,200 or so subjects contributed by 6 global collaborators. The repertoires were released in a freely available public database intended as a resource for research on the immune response to SARS-CoV-2. A de-identified subject ID, COVID-19 status, age in years and sex were almost always included in the sample metadata. The prospective study material was composed of cDNA or gDNA derived from T cells, B-cell-depleted T cells, or PBMCs. Where HLA class I and class II types were available, the types were taken from metadata supplied by the sample provider, not from assay-based typing. The study at large found these results: How much clinical and demographic metadata was included differed by source and by participant, and the metadata was provided uncurated.

The sequence was collected from a woman aged 40-49 years with acute or convalescent COVID-19. The chain is assembled from TRBV5-1 and TRBJ2-7; the D region possibly corresponds to TRBD2 (7 bases align). The sequencing sample was made of peripheral blood. The DNA sequence follows: TGCGCCAGCAGCTCCTACAGGGAGGGATCCTACGAGCAGTACTTC. Its translation is CASSSYREGSYEQYF.